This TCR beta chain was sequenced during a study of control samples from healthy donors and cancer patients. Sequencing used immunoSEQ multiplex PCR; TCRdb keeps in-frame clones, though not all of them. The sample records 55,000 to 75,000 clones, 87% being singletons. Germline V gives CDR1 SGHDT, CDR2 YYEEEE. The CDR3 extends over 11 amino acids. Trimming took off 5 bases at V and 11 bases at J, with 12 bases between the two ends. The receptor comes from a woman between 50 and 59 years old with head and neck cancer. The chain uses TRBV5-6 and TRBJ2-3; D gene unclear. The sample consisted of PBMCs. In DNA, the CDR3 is TGTGCCAGCAGTAGACAATCAGAGCAGTATTTT. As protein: CASSRQSEQYF.